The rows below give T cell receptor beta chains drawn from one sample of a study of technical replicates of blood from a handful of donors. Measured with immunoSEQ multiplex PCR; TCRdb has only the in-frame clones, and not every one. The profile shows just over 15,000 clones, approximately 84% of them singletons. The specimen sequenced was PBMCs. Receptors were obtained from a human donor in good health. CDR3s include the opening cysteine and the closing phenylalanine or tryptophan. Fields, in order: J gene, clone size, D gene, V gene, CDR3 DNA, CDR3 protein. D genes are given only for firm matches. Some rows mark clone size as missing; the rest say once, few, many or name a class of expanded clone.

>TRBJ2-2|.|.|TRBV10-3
TGTGCCATCAGTGAACAGGGAAGCCCCGGGGAGCTGTTTTTT
CAISEQGSPGELFF
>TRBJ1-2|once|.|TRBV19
TGTGCCAGTAGTATGTCACAGACTAACTATGGCTACACCTTC
CASSMSQTNYGYTF
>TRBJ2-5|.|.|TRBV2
TGTGCCAGCAGTCGACAGGGAGGCCAAGAGACCCAGTACTTC
CASSRQGGQETQYF
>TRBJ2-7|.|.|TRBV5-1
TGCGCCAGCAGCTTGTCCGGCGGGACCCTAATTTACGAGCAGTACTTC
CASSLSGGTLIYEQYF
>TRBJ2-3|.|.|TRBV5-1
TGCGCCAGCAGCTTGGGAGGAAGCACAGATACGCAGTATTTT
CASSLGGSTDTQYF
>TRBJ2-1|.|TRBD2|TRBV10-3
TGTGCCATCAGTGAGTCGGCGGGAGCCCTTGGGGGGGAGCAGTTCTTC
CAISESAGALGGEQFF
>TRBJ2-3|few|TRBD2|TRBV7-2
TGTGCCAGCACAATAGCGGGAGGGCCGGATACGCAGTATTTT
CASTIAGGPDTQYF
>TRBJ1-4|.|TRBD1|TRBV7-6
TGTGCCAGCAGCTTACGGGACAGGGGAGAAAAACTGTTTTTT
CASSLRDRGEKLFF
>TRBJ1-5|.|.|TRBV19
TGTGCCAGTAGTCGGCCCGGGGGTGGTGGTCAGCCCCAGCATTTT
CASSRPGGGGQPQHF
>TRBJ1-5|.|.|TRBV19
TGTGCCAGTAGTAAAATAAATCAGCCCCAGCATTTT
CASSKINQPQHF
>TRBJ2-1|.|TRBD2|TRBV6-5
TGTGCCAGCAGTTCCGGGACTAGCGGGAGGGCCAGTGAGCAGTTCTTC
CASSSGTSGRASEQFF
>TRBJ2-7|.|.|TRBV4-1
TGCGCCAGCAGCCAAAAGGCCGGGAACGAGCAGTACTTC
CASSQKAGNEQYF
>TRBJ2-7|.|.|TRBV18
TGTGCCAGCTCACCACCGGTGGAAGGGAGGACGTACGAGCAGTACTTC
CASSPPVEGRTYEQYF
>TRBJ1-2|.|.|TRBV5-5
TGTGCCAGCAGTCGGACCGGGACAAGCTCTAACTATGGCTACACCTTC
CASSRTGTSSNYGYTF